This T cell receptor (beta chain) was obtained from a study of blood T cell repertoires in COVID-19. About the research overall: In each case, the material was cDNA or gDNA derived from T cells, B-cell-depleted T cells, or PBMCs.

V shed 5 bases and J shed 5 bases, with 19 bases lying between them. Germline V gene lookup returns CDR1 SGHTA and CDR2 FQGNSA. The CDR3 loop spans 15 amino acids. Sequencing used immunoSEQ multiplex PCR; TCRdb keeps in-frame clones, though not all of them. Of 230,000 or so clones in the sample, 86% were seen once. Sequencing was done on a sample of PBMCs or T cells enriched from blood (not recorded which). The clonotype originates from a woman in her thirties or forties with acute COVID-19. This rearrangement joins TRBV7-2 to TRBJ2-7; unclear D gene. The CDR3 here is CASSPVSPATDEQYF. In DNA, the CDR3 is TGTGCCAGCAGCCCGGTATCACCCGCTACGGACGAGCAGTACTTC.